A single sample is the source of the 26 T cell receptor beta chains below, sequenced in a study of T cells in Graves' hyperthyroidism and ophthalmopathy. RNA transcripts served as the template for amplifying TCR beta CDR3 regions. The primer set for the first-round RT-PCR of the TCR CDR3 was HTBI. Using its own MiXCR run on the multiplex PCR reads, TCRdb lists one record per CDR3 protein. The data show some 270,000 distinct CDR3 sequences, about an eighth seen once. Sequencing was carried out using blood. The source of these receptors is a woman in her thirties with Graves' hyperthyroidism that later progressed to Graves' ophthalmopathy.

This clonotype was seen at least ten times. V is TRBV6-1 and J is TRBJ2-6, with D possibly TRBD1 on 6 matching bases. Between the trimmed V and J ends, which lost 3 bases and 1 base, there was a span of 13 bases. The CDR3 totals 17 residues. CDR1 and CDR2 from the germline V gene are MNHNS and SASEGT. In DNA form, the CDR3 reads TGTGCCAGCAGTGAGCAGGGGCCGAGTTCTGGGGCCAACGTCCTGACTTTC. Translating it yields CASSEQGPSSGANVLTF.

This clonotype was detected ten times or more. This sequence joins TRBV7-9 and TRBJ1-5; D is perhaps TRBD1 (5 bases). Germline V gene data show CDR1 as SEHNR and CDR2 as FQNEAQ (reference sequence). V dropped 4 bases and J dropped 2 bases, with 15 bases sitting between them. The CDR3 contains 16 residues. The CDR3 region is CASSSPQGSGNQPQHF. The CDR3 DNA reads TGTGCCAGCAGCTCTCCTCAGGGTTCCGGCAATCAGCCCCAGCATTTT.

The sample holds many counts of this clonotype. V usage is TRBV27 and J usage is TRBJ1-2, with 9 positions matching TRBD1. The CDR3 length is 14 residues. V trimming: 5 bases; J trimming: 5 bases; junction bases outside the gene matches: 6. In germline, CDR1 is MNHEY, CDR2 SMNVEV (reference sequence). The CDR3 protein is CASSNRGQGYGYTF. The CDR3 DNA sequence: TGTGCCAGCAGTAACAGGGGGCAGGGTTATGGCTACACCTTC.

The table lists this clonotype with many counts. The rearrangement links TRBV7-8 to TRBJ2-7; the match to TRBD1 covers 10 bases. Germline V CDR1 and CDR2: SGHVS, FQNEAQ. The CDR3 is made up of 15 amino acids. The V gene end was trimmed by 1 base and the J gene end by 4 bases; junction bases not matched to a gene: 4. The CDR3 sequence is CASSLETGGPYEQYF. The CDR3 DNA reads as TGTGCCAGCAGCTTAGAGACAGGGGGCCCTTACGAGCAGTACTTC.

In this sample, this clonotype turned up many times. The V call is TRBV7-2, the J call TRBJ2-5; no reliable D call. The CDR3 has 13 residues. The V end lost 5 bases, the J end lost 0 bases, and 7 bases lay between the germline ends. Per the germline V gene, CDR1 is SGHTA and CDR2 is FQGNSA. CDR3 sequence: CASSQGHQETQYF. The DNA of the CDR3 is TGTGCCAGCAGCCAAGGACACCAAGAGACCCAGTACTTC. The entire variable domain, with the rest obtained from reference TRBV7-2 and TRBJ2-5, is as follows: GAGVSQSPSNKVTEKGKDVELRCDPISGHTALYWYRQSLGQGLEFLIYFQGNSAPDKSGLPSDRFSAERTGGSVSTLTIQRTQQEDSAVYLCASSQGHQETQYFGPGTRLLVL.

The chain uses TRBV5-1 and TRBJ2-2; 11 positions agree with TRBD1. The germline V gene has CDR1 SGHRS and CDR2 YFSETQ. This CDR3 region has 14 residues. J gave up 4 bases and V 5 bases, and 1 base lay outside the gene matches. The chain's CDR3 is CASRGTGGTGELFF. The CDR3 DNA is TGCGCCAGCAGGGGGACAGGGGGCACCGGGGAGCTGTTTTTT.

This clonotype came up many times. The rearrangement links TRBV29-1 to TRBJ1-1; possibly TRBD1 for D (6 bases). The V and J ends lost 6 bases and 5 bases respectively, with 13 bases between them. The germline CDR1 and CDR2 sequences are SQVTM and ANQGSEA. CDR3 size: 12 residues. The CDR3 here is CSVDRSRTEAFF. In DNA, the CDR3 is TGCAGCGTAGACAGGAGTCGAACTGAAGCTTTCTTT.

V gene TRBV9 combines with J gene TRBJ1-1; D uncertain. Germline V gives CDR1 SGDLS, CDR2 YYNGEE. The V end was cut by 0 bases, the J end by 3 bases, with 12 bases between. This CDR3 contains 15 residues. The CDR3 nucleotides read TGTGCCAGCAGCGTAGTAGGACTTGTGGACACTGAAGCTTTCTTT. This sequence encodes CASSVVGLVDTEAFF.

About this clonotype itself: A much larger clone lies one base from this, so it may be a read error. V is TRBV30 and J is TRBJ2-1; D not resolved. Germline V lookup: CDR1 GTSNPN, CDR2 SVGIG (reference sequence). This CDR3 is 11 amino acids long. The CDR3 DNA sequence: TGTGCCCGGAGTGCCGGGTCACCGCAGTTCTTC. This gives the protein CARSAGSPQFF.

This clonotype has ten or more counts. The V call is TRBV7-8, the J call TRBJ2-7, with 10 bases lining up with TRBD2. Per the germline V gene, CDR1 is SGHVS and CDR2 is FQNEAQ. The ends lost 0 bases at V and 0 bases at J; junction bases unmatched: 8. This CDR3 comprises 18 residues. CDR3: CASSLARRGTSVSYEQYF. The CDR3, as DNA: TGTGCCAGCAGCTTAGCGCGCAGAGGGACTAGCGTCTCCTACGAGCAGTACTTC.

On this clonotype itself: One end of the junction fails to match germline, which may point to a read error. The chain employs TRBV6-4 and TRBJ1-3; perhaps TRBD1 as D (6 bases). Germline CDR1 is MRHNA and CDR2 is SNTAGT. CDR3 size: 13 residues. CDR3 region: CASTDSSGNTIDF. As DNA, the CDR3 is TGTGCCAGCACGGACAGCTCTGGAAACACCATAGATTTT.

This clonotype was counted ten times or more. The V and J genes are TRBV7-9 and TRBJ2-7, with 8 bases matching TRBD2. Germline-derived CDR1 and CDR2 are SEHNR and FQNEAQ (reference sequence). CDR3 length: 15 amino acids. J was trimmed by 2 bases and V by 5 bases; bases with no gene match: 8. The CDR3 DNA sequence: TGTGCCAGCAGCCTAAAGCGGGAGCTTACCTACGAGCAGTACTTC. Translated: CASSLKRELTYEQYF.

Many counts were recorded for this clonotype. This chain links TRBV12-3 or TRBV12-4 with TRBJ2-7, with 9 bases lining up with TRBD1. Trimming cost V 3 bases and J 5 bases; bases outside gene matches: 5. The CDR3 is 14 amino acids. The CDR3, as DNA: TGTGCCAGCAGTTTGGGGACAGGGAGGAACGAGCAGTACTTC. Its protein is CASSLGTGRNEQYF.

This clonotype has at least ten counts. V usage is TRBV28 and J usage is TRBJ1-3; maybe TRBD1 (5 bases). The V end was cut by 5 bases, the J end by 0 bases, with 14 bases between. CDR3 size: 16 residues. Germline V gene data show CDR1 as MDHEN and CDR2 as SYDVKM. CDR3 DNA: TGTGCCAGCAGTCCCCCGGACATGAGCTCTGGAAACACCATATATTTT. It translates to CASSPPDMSSGNTIYF.

This clonotype was observed many times. In DNA, the CDR3 is TGTGCCAGTAGTTTGGTCCCGACTGGCACTGAAGCTTTCTTT. This encodes CASSLVPTGTEAFF. The J gene is TRBJ1-1, the V gene TRBV19; D not resolved. This CDR3 region has 14 residues. Between the trimmed V and J ends, which lost 5 bases and 4 bases, there was a span of 14 bases. CDR1 and CDR2 from the germline V gene are LNHDA and SQIVND (reference sequence).

This clonotype was observed at least ten times. This chain connects TRBV30 to TRBJ1-4; 8 bases are shared with TRBD1. Germline assignment: CDR1 GTSNPN and CDR2 SVGIG (reference sequence). V lost 2 bases to trimming and J lost 3 bases; unmatched junction nucleotides: 8. This CDR3 region has 16 residues. In nucleotides, the CDR3 is TGTGCCTGGAGTCCTACTAGGACAGGGCCTAATGAAAAACTGTTTTTT. This translates into CAWSPTRTGPNEKLFF.

This clonotype was seen many times. V gene TRBV29-1 combines with J gene TRBJ1-2, with D perhaps TRBD1 (6 bases). Germline assignment: CDR1 SQVTM and CDR2 ANQGSEA. V was cut by 6 bases and J by 7 bases, with 21 bases left in between. This CDR3 is built from 14 residues. The CDR3 DNA sequence: TGCAGCGTCCCCTCCCCACAGGGTAGGGCTGGCTACACCTTC. The encoded protein is CSVPSPQGRAGYTF.

This clonotype was recorded many times. V is TRBV28 and J is TRBJ1-2; D might be TRBD1 (5 bases). The CDR3 extends over 14 amino acids. Germline V CDR1 and CDR2: MDHEN, SYDVKM. Trimming left V 2 bases short and J 5 bases short, with 12 bases between. The CDR3 bases are TGTGCCAGCAGTTTAACTGGGGCATGGTATGGCTACACCTTC. Protein sequence: CASSLTGAWYGYTF.

This clonotype has at least ten counts. The chain employs TRBV20-1 and TRBJ1-4; a possible D gene is TRBD1 (5 bases). CDR1 DFQATT and CDR2 SNEGSKA come from the germline V gene (reference sequence). The CDR3 sequence is 13 residues long. V lost 3 bases and J 7 bases, leaving 12 bases between the germline ends. The CDR3 nucleotides are TGCAGTGCTAGTGGGGGGGTAGGTGAAAAACTGTTTTTT. Its translation is CSASGGVGEKLFF.

This clonotype was detected many times. The rearrangement uses TRBV7-9 and TRBJ1-1, with TRBD1 as a possible D gene (6 bases). CDR1 and CDR2 (germline): SEHNR, FQNEAQ (reference sequence). V shed 3 bases and J shed 8 bases, with 10 bases lying between them. The CDR3 totals 12 residues. The CDR3 DNA reads as TGTGCCAGCAGCTTTGGGCAGGGGGAAGCTTTCTTT. Its protein product is CASSFGQGEAFF. The variable domain in full, completed from reference TRBV7-9 and TRBJ1-1, reads DTGVSQNPRHKITKRGQNVTFRCDPISEHNRLYWYRQTLGQGPEFLTYFQNEAQLEKSRLLSDRFSAERPKGSFSTLEIQRTEQGDSAMYLCASSFGQGEAFFGQGTRLTVV.

This clonotype was found many times. V and J are TRBV28 and TRBJ2-7; TRBD2 agrees at 7 bases. Germline V gene sequence: CDR1 MDHEN, CDR2 SYDVKM. The CDR3 contains 13 residues. With 8 bases clipped from V and 5 bases from J, the junction kept 9 bases outside the gene matches. Written as DNA, the CDR3 is TGTGCCAGCGAGCGGGAATCCGGTGACGAGCAGTACTTC. It specifies CASERESGDEQYF.

This clonotype appeared many times. This sequence joins TRBV5-4 and TRBJ2-1, with D uncertain. Per the germline V gene, CDR1 is SGHNT and CDR2 is YYREEE (reference sequence). CDR3 length: 15 amino acids. With 0 bases removed from V and 8 bases from J, the gap between germline ends came to 15 bases. CDR3 bases: TGTGCCAGCAGCTTGGCCGGACGCACCATGGATGAGCAGTTCTTC. The encoded protein is CASSLAGRTMDEQFF. The full variable domain, rest sourced from reference TRBV5-4 and TRBJ2-1, is ETGVTQSPTHLIKTRGQQVTLRCSSQSGHNTVSWYQQALGQGPQFIFQYYREEENGRGNFPPRFSGLQFPNYSSELNVNALELDDSALYLCASSLAGRTMDEQFFGPGTRLTVL.

This clonotype occurred many times. This rearrangement joins TRBV5-5 to TRBJ2-1; D tentatively reads TRBD1 or TRBD2 (5 bases each). CDR1 is SGHKS and CDR2 is YYEKEE in the germline V gene (reference sequence). Trimming took off 4 bases at V and 8 bases at J, with 22 bases between the two ends. The length of the CDR3 is 16 residues. CDR3 DNA sequence: TGTGCCAGCAGCCCCCCCTCGAAGGGGACGGTAGATGAGCAGTTCTTC. Its protein product is CASSPPSKGTVDEQFF.

This clonotype was detected ten times or more. The chain links TRBV4-1 to TRBJ2-7; unclear D gene. Germline assignment: CDR1 MGHRA and CDR2 YSYEKL. V lost 0 bases and J lost 6, with 15 bases in between. This CDR3 has 15 residues. The CDR3 DNA follows: TGCGCCAGCAGCCAAGAATTGATAGTCCAGCTCGAGCAGTACTTC. Protein sequence: CASSQELIVQLEQYF.

As regards this clonotype: One end of the junction fails to match germline, which may point to a read error. The chain carries TRBV5-6 and TRBJ2-7; weak D call: TRBD2 (6 bases). CDR3 size: 16 residues. Germline values: CDR1 SGHDT, CDR2 YYEEEE. The CDR3 DNA sequence: TGTGCCAGCAGCGCAAAGCCGGGACTGAGCTCCTTCGAGCAGTACTTC. Protein product: CASSAKPGLSSFEQYF.

The chain couples TRBV20-1 to TRBJ2-3; D is possibly TRBD1 (5 bases). The germline V gene encodes CDR1 DFQATT and CDR2 SNEGSKA (reference sequence). The ends were cut back, 2 bases at V and 4 bases at J, with 16 bases in the middle. This CDR3 region has 15 residues. The CDR3 nucleotides read TGCAGTGCTAGAAACCCCAGGGCAGGCGCAGATACGCAGTATTTT. Its translation is CSARNPRAGADTQYF.